This T cell receptor beta chain was retrieved from a study of T cells of healthy individuals. TCRdb analysed the 5' RACE reads with MiXCR anew, one entry per CDR3 protein. The sample consists of 50,000 to 55,000 distinct CDR3 sequences, approximately 15% of them appearing once. In this sample, this clonotype turned up many times. The sequence came from a human donor in good health.

CDR3 sequence: CSARDGGRGDYEQYF. The DNA of the CDR3 is TGCAGTGCTAGAGACGGGGGCAGGGGGGACTACGAGCAGTACTTC. This chain joins TRBV20-1 and TRBJ2-7; perhaps TRBD1 as D (7 bases). The CDR3 runs 15 residues. V lost 0 bases to trimming and J lost 3 bases, with 15 bases between them. CDR1 DFQATT and CDR2 SNEGSKA come from the germline V gene (reference sequence).